What follows are 3 T cell receptor beta chains derived from one specimen sequenced in a study of shared clonotypes between healthy human individuals. Data came from immunoSEQ multiplex PCR; TCRdb stores just in-frame clones and leaves some out. The sample yields hundreds of thousands of clones, around 78% seen once. Sequenced: PBMCs. The receptors here all came from a woman aged 40-49 years in good health. Some clones in this sample may be carry-over from other donors' samples.

V and J are TRBV25-1 and TRBJ2-3; the match to TRBD2 covers 7 bases. This CDR3 contains 12 residues. With V trimmed by 6 bases and J by 9 bases, 6 bases remained unmatched. From germline, CDR1 is MGHDK and CDR2 SYGVNS. The CDR3 loop reads CASSQEGLTQYF. The CDR3 bases are TGTGCCAGCAGCCAAGAGGGACTAACGCAGTATTTT.

The rearrangement uses TRBV18 and TRBJ2-7; tentative D call: TRBD1 (5 bases). Germline lookup yields CDR1 KGHSH and CDR2 LQKENI. The CDR3 totals 15 residues. Trimming left V 3 bases short and J 2 bases short, with 14 bases between. The CDR3, as DNA: TGTGCCAGCTCACCGACAGTAGGGGCCCCCTACGAGCAGTACTTC. Protein: CASSPTVGAPYEQYF.

The chain carries TRBV10-2 and TRBJ2-7; TRBD2 might be the D (6 bases). The CDR3 length is 12 residues. V lost 8 bases and J 2 bases, leaving 10 bases between the germline ends. Germline V gene lookup returns CDR1 WSHSY and CDR2 SAAADI. CDR3 in amino acids: CASGGITYEQYF. CDR3 in DNA: TGCGCCAGCGGGGGGATAACCTACGAGCAGTACTTC.